This record covers a single T cell receptor (beta chain). Its antigen is currently unknown. These data originate in a study of T cells in Graves' hyperthyroidism and ophthalmopathy. General study points: Ophthalmopathy was predicted by the model a median of approximately 6.6 months ahead of onset.

The CDR3 regions of TCR beta were amplified from RNA transcripts. Researchers ran a first-round RT-PCR on the TCR CDR3 using the HTBI primer set. TCRdb independently ran MiXCR on the multiplex PCR reads; one entry per CDR3 protein. The sample has around 350,000 distinct CDR3 sequences, 12% to 15% seen once; the top ten hold roughly a fifth. Material for sequencing was blood. The TCR sequence derives from a woman in her sixties with Graves' ophthalmopathy.

CDR3 amino acids: CAISSRDSGNTIYF. In nucleotides, the CDR3 is TGTGCCATCTCCAGCAGAGATTCTGGAAACACCATATATTTT. The V and J genes are TRBV10-3 and TRBJ1-3; D is undetermined. The germline CDR1 and CDR2 sequences are ENHRY and SYGVKD. The V end was cut by 8 bases, the J end by 1 base, with 12 bases between. The length of the CDR3 is 14 residues.